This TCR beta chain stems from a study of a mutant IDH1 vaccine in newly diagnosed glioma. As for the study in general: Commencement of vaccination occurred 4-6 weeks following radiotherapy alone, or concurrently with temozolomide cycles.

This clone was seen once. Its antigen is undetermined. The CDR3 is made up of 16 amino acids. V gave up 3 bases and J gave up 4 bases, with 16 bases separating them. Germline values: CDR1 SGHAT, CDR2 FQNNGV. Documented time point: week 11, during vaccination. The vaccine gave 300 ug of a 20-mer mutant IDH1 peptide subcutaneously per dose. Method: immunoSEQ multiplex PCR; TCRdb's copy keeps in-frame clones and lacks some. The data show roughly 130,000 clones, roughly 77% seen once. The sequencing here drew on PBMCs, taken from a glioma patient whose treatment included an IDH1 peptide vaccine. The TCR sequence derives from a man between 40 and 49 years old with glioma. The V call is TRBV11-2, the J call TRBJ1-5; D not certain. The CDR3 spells CASSFGSIANNQPQHF. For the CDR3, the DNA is TGTGCCAGCAGCTTCGGGTCAATCGCCAATAATCAGCCCCAGCATTTT.